The 24 T cell receptor beta chains below were found in one sample sequenced in a study of T cells in localized non-small cell lung cancer. Libraries were prepared by immunoSEQ multiplex PCR; TCRdb keeps only in-frame clonotypes and omits some of them. The data hold more than 30,000 clones, with 80% to 90% observed a single time. The sample in question was peripheral blood, obtained before any cancer treatment. The receptors were gathered from a male donor aged 60 or over with stage III lung adenocarcinoma.

J is TRBJ1-1 and V is TRBV10-3; 8 nucleotides line up with TRBD1. The CDR3 has 14 residues. Looked up from germline, CDR1 is ENHRY and CDR2 is SYGVKD. Unmatched junction bases numbered 10, after V lost 10 bases and J lost 3 bases. The CDR3 coding sequence is TGTGCCAGCCAAAGGACAGGGCGGGACACTGAAGCTTTCTTT. Protein: CASQRTGRDTEAFF.

The V and J genes are TRBV6-5 and TRBJ1-1; maybe TRBD1 (5 bases). CDR3 size: 12 residues. The V gene's germline CDR1 is MNHEY and CDR2 SVGAGI. V was pared by 6 bases and J by 5 bases, with 10 bases between. The CDR3 sequence is CASRAGRTEAFF. The DNA for the CDR3 is TGTGCCAGCAGGGCAGGGCGTACTGAAGCTTTCTTT.

The table lists this clone with a few counts. The chain has TRBV9 and TRBJ1-3; unclear D gene. CDR3 length: 14 residues. Deletions cut 5 bases from V and 0 bases from J, with 9 bases between. Germline assignment: CDR1 SGDLS and CDR2 YYNGEE. The CDR3 protein is CASSLESSGNTIYF. The DNA of the CDR3 is TGTGCCAGCAGTTTAGAAAGCTCTGGAAACACCATATATTTT.

The V call is TRBV27, the J call TRBJ2-4; D not certain. This CDR3 is built from 15 residues. Trimming pared 6 bases from V and 0 bases from J, leaving 12 bases between. Germline-derived CDR1 and CDR2 are MNHEY and SMNVEV (reference sequence). The CDR3 protein is CASSPNRVAKNIQYF. The CDR3, as DNA: TGTGCCAGCAGCCCCAACAGAGTAGCCAAAAACATTCAGTACTTC.

The V gene is TRBV5-6, the J gene TRBJ2-1; D is unresolved. The germline gives CDR1 SGHDT, CDR2 YYEEEE. The V end lost 0 bases, the J end lost 10 bases, and 14 bases lay between the germline ends. The CDR3 has 14 amino acids. The CDR3 DNA follows: TGTGCCAGCAGCTTGGTAGGAAGGGCTTGGGAGCAGTTCTTC. Protein sequence: CASSLVGRAWEQFF.

The rearrangement uses TRBV20-1 and TRBJ1-1; no reliable D call. Trimming pared 2 bases from V and 8 bases from J, leaving 9 bases between. The CDR3 spans 11 residues. Germline values: CDR1 DFQATT, CDR2 SNEGSKA (reference sequence). DNA for the CDR3: TGCAGTGCTAGACAGATTCCCGAAGCTTTCTTT. Translating gives CSARQIPEAFF.

V usage is TRBV6-1 and J usage is TRBJ2-7, with 9 positions matching TRBD2. The CDR3 is 14 residues long. The V gene's germline CDR1 is MNHNS and CDR2 SASEGT. The ends lost 4 bases at V and 1 base at J; junction bases unmatched: 2. The CDR3 DNA reads as TGTGCCAGCAGTGGGGCGGGAGGGTCCTACGAGCAGTACTTC. Its protein is CASSGAGGSYEQYF.

This clone occurred once. This chain uses TRBV7-9 with TRBJ1-2, with TRBD1 matching 8 bases. With 5 bases clipped from V and 3 bases from J, the junction kept 8 bases outside the gene matches. The CDR3 runs to 15 residues. Germline V gene sequence: CDR1 SEHNR, CDR2 FQNEAQ (reference sequence). The CDR3 loop reads CASSPGGSTDYGYTF. The CDR3 nucleotides are TGTGCCAGCAGCCCAGGGGGCAGTACGGACTATGGCTACACCTTC. Full variable domain (rest looked up from reference TRBV7-9 and TRBJ1-2): DTGVSQNPRHKITKRGQNVTFRCDPISEHNRLYWYRQTLGQGPEFLTYFQNEAQLEKSRLLSDRFSAERPKGSFSTLEIQRTEQGDSAMYLCASSPGGSTDYGYTFGSGTRLTVV.

V usage is TRBV6-1 and J usage is TRBJ1-4; no definite D call. V gave up 4 bases and J gave up 5 bases, with 11 bases separating them. The CDR3 extends over 14 amino acids. CDR1 and CDR2 (germline): MNHNS, SASEGT. The DNA of the CDR3 is TGTGCCAGCAGTGGACGGTCCTTCAATGAAAAACTGTTTTTT. Translating gives CASSGRSFNEKLFF.

The chain couples TRBV10-1 to TRBJ1-1; D may be TRBD1 (5 bases). From germline, CDR1 is WNHNN and CDR2 SYGVQD (reference sequence). Trimming removed 6 bases at V and 1 base at J, with 9 bases between. This CDR3 has 13 amino acids. CDR3 DNA sequence: TGCGCCAGCAGCGTGGGGGGGAACACTGAAGCTTTCTTT. It codes for CASSVGGNTEAFF.

The J gene is TRBJ1-6, the V gene TRBV5-1; a possible D gene is TRBD1 (6 bases). Germline loops: CDR1 SGHRS, CDR2 YFSETQ. The CDR3 extends over 17 amino acids. Trimming took 4 bases from V and 4 from J, leaving 18 bases between them. The CDR3 coding sequence is TGCGCCAGCAGCCCGGGTGACAGGAACCAATATAATTCACCCCTCCACTTT. Translated, it gives CASSPGDRNQYNSPLHF.

The V gene is TRBV19, the J gene TRBJ1-1, with D hard to call. Between the trimmed V and J ends, which lost 3 bases and 0 bases, there was a span of 14 bases. CDR3 length: 16 amino acids. CDR1 and CDR2 (germline): LNHDA, SQIVND (reference sequence). This CDR3 reads CASSMRFSQVNTEAFF. The CDR3 region has the DNA TGTGCCAGTAGTATGAGATTCTCCCAAGTGAACACTGAAGCTTTCTTT.

The chain combines TRBV4-2 with TRBJ1-5; 11 bases map to TRBD1. The CDR3 is 15 residues long. The trim removed 5 bases at V and 4 bases at J, leaving 4 bases unmatched. Germline CDR1 and CDR2: LGHNA and YNFKEQ. The CDR3 DNA follows: TGTGCCAGCAGCAACCGGGACAGGGGGAATCAGCCCCAGCATTTT. It codes for CASSNRDRGNQPQHF.

The chain combines TRBV7-6 with TRBJ1-1, with 8 nucleotides matching TRBD1. The CDR3 spans 17 residues. Germline assignment: CDR1 SGHVS and CDR2 FNYEAQ. V was clipped by 5 bases and J by 4 bases; unmatched bases: 15. In DNA form, the CDR3 reads TGTGCCAGCAGCCCAGGAGTCGCAGGGGGCTTTGGCACTGAAGCTTTCTTT. Translating gives CASSPGVAGGFGTEAFF. Supplemented by reference TRBV7-6 and TRBJ1-1, the full variable domain reads GAGVSQSPRYKVTKRGQDVALRCDPISGHVSLYWYRQALGQGPEFLTYFNYEAQQDKSGLPNDRFSAERPEGSISTLTIQRTEQRDSAMYRCASSPGVAGGFGTEAFFGQGTRLTVV.

This clone is medium-sized (0.01 to 0.1%) in the sample. The chain has TRBV2 and TRBJ2-3; D might be TRBD1 (5 bases). CDR3 size: 14 residues. Germline V lookup: CDR1 SNHLY, CDR2 FYNNEI. The germline V and J ends were trimmed by 3 bases and 4 bases, with 11 bases remaining between them. DNA of the CDR3: TGTGCCAGCAGTGATCCCCAGGGCGCAGATACGCAGTATTTT. Amino acids: CASSDPQGADTQYF.

The chain recombines TRBV4-2 with TRBJ1-5, with D possibly TRBD1 on 6 matching bases. Between the trimmed V and J ends, which lost 0 bases and 7 bases, there was a span of 13 bases. CDR1 is LGHNA and CDR2 is YNFKEQ in the germline V gene. The CDR3 contains 15 residues. CDR3 in amino acids: CASSQDEGGSQPQHF. The DNA of the CDR3 is TGTGCCAGCAGCCAAGATGAAGGGGGGAGCCAGCCCCAGCATTTT.

The chain recombines TRBV14 with TRBJ2-5; TRBD2 matches 9 bases. Germline values: CDR1 SGHDN, CDR2 FVKESK. J lost 4 bases, V lost 1 base, and 7 bases had no gene match. The CDR3 extends over 16 amino acids. CDR3 protein: CASSQGAMGLAETQYF. The DNA for the CDR3 is TGTGCCAGCAGCCAAGGGGCGATGGGACTAGCAGAGACCCAGTACTTC. Together with reference TRBV14 and TRBJ2-5, the CDR3 gives the full variable domain: EAGVTQFPSHSVIEKGQTVTLRCDPISGHDNLYWYRRVMGKEIKFLLHFVKESKQDESGMPNNRFLAERTGGTYSTLKVQPAELEDSGVYFCASSQGAMGLAETQYFGPGTRLLVL.

In its sample, this clone was seen once. The CDR3, as DNA: TGTGCCAGTAGCACCGGAAGACAGGGGCAACGGCGCTACGAGCAGTACTTC. This translates into CASSTGRQGQRRYEQYF. J is TRBJ2-7 and V is TRBV19, with TRBD1 matching 8 bases. The CDR3 extends over 17 amino acids. The germline V gene has CDR1 LNHDA and CDR2 SQIVND (reference sequence). V dropped 6 bases and J dropped 3; count of bases not matched to a gene: 16.

The rearrangement uses TRBV25-1 and TRBJ1-2, with D possibly TRBD1 on 5 matching bases. Trimming removed 3 bases at V and 7 bases at J, with 9 bases between. The germline CDR1 and CDR2 sequences are MGHDK and SYGVNS. The length of the CDR3 is 12 residues. CDR3 protein: CASSDVGGGYTF. CDR3 nucleotide sequence: TGTGCCAGCAGTGATGTCGGGGGTGGCTACACCTTC.

With respect to this clone: This sample also contains other DNA sequences that code for the same CDR3. The J gene is TRBJ2-3, the V gene TRBV11-2; no reliable D call. Germline CDR1 and CDR2: SGHAT and FQNNGV. The CDR3 is 12 amino acids. The V gene lost 3 bases and the J gene lost 6 bases, with 7 bases spanning the gap. DNA of the CDR3: TGTGCCAGCAGCTTGGGAACGGATACGCAGTATTTT. This gives the protein CASSLGTDTQYF. Filled out from reference TRBV11-2 and TRBJ2-3, the complete variable domain reads EAGVAQSPRYKIIEKRQSVAFWCNPISGHATLYWYQQILGQGPKLLIQFQNNGVVDDSQLPKDRFSAERLKGVDSTLKIQPAKLEDSAVYLCASSLGTDTQYFGPGTRLTVL.

J is TRBJ1-2 and V is TRBV27; D perhaps matches TRBD1 (6 bases). The germline gives CDR1 MNHEY, CDR2 SMNVEV (reference sequence). The CDR3 sequence is 13 residues long. V was pared by 0 bases and J by 6 bases, with 8 bases between. In nucleotides, the CDR3 is TGTGCCAGCAGTTTATCGCAGGGGCATGGCTACACCTTC. This encodes CASSLSQGHGYTF.

The V call is TRBV29-1, the J call TRBJ2-1; 7 nucleotides agree with TRBD2. V lost 4 bases to trimming and J lost 7 bases; unmatched junction nucleotides: 1. The germline V gene has CDR1 SQVTM and CDR2 ANQGSEA. CDR3 length: 11 residues. The CDR3 sequence is CSVGEGNEQFF. CDR3 coding DNA: TGCAGCGTTGGGGAGGGTAATGAGCAGTTCTTC.

The chain couples TRBV28 to TRBJ2-3; 8 bases are shared with TRBD1. This CDR3 contains 16 residues. Germline loops: CDR1 MDHEN, CDR2 SYDVKM. V gave up 5 bases and J gave up 5 bases; unmatched junction bases: 12. For the CDR3, the DNA is TGTGCCAGCAGTCCCCTAATACGTGACAGGGGAGATACGCAGTATTTT. Amino acid sequence: CASSPLIRDRGDTQYF.

This chain connects TRBV5-1 to TRBJ1-5; the D is unclear. The CDR3 consists of 13 residues. Germline CDR1 and CDR2: SGHRS and YFSETQ. V was trimmed by 2 bases and J by 2 bases, leaving 5 bases between them. DNA of the CDR3: TGCGCCAGCAGCTTAGACGGCAATCAGCCCCAGCATTTT. This sequence encodes CASSLDGNQPQHF.